The 13 T cell receptor beta chains listed next were all sequenced from one sample in a study of identical twins. TCRdb re-analysed the 5' RACE reads in MiXCR, keeping a single row per CDR3 protein. Counted here are a few hundred thousand distinct CDR3 sequences, 20% to 25% occurring once; the ten biggest clones make up over 2.5%. The data were also submitted as part of a second study, on T cells expressing NK-cell markers.

The sequenced sample was CD4+ T cells sorted from blood. These receptors came from a woman aged 18-29 years in good health.

This clonotype has ten or more counts. The CDR3 coding sequence is TGTGCCAGCAGCTTGGGACTAGCGGGGCTCAATGAGCAGTTCTTC. Its protein product is CASSLGLAGLNEQFF. This chain connects TRBV7-2 to TRBJ2-1; TRBD2 aligns across 13 bases. The CDR3 covers 15 residues. Germline assignment: CDR1 SGHTA and CDR2 FQGNSA. The trim removed 3 bases at V and 6 bases at J, leaving 2 bases unmatched.

CDR3 nucleotides: TGTGCCAGCAGCCGCTGGGTGTCAGATACGCAGTATTTT. This translates into CASSRWVSDTQYF. The rearrangement joins TRBV6-1 to TRBJ2-3; D uncertain. V was pared by 6 bases and J by 4 bases, with 11 bases between. Per the germline V gene, CDR1 is MNHNS and CDR2 is SASEGT. This CDR3 region has 13 residues.

This chain links TRBV6-2 or TRBV6-3 with TRBJ1-1; unclear D gene. V was cut by 1 base and J by 1 base, with 4 bases left in between. CDR3 length: 13 residues. CDR1 is MNHEY, CDR2 SVGEGT, per germline. The CDR3 coding sequence is TGTGCCAGCAGTTACTACGAGAACACTGAAGCTTTCTTT. Amino acids: CASSYYENTEAFF.

The chain employs TRBV30 and TRBJ1-6; D is perhaps TRBD1 (6 bases). V was pared by 8 bases and J by 0 bases, with 23 bases between. This CDR3 contains 18 residues. Germline V gene sequence: CDR1 GTSNPN, CDR2 SVGIG (reference sequence). The CDR3 reads CASSTATGLSSYNSPLHF. The CDR3 coding sequence is TGTGCCAGTAGTACCGCGACAGGCCTAAGCTCCTATAATTCACCCCTCCACTTT.

This clonotype appeared once. The chain combines TRBV7-2 with TRBJ2-3; 8 bases are shared with TRBD2. CDR1 SGHTA and CDR2 FQGNSA come from the germline V gene. After removal of 3 bases from V and 5 bases from J, the junction contained 10 bases not matched to a gene. The CDR3 covers 16 residues. CDR3 sequence reads: CASSFTSGSIVDTQYF. For the CDR3, the DNA is TGTGCCAGCAGCTTCACAAGCGGGAGCATTGTAGATACGCAGTATTTT.

This clonotype was recorded a few times. DNA for the CDR3: TGTGCCAGCAGTTACCAACAGGGTGGCTACGAGCAGTACTTC. Its translation: CASSYQQGGYEQYF. The V and J genes are TRBV6-5 and TRBJ2-7; possible D gene TRBD1, 6 bases. Between the trimmed V and J ends, which lost 2 bases and 3 bases, there was a span of 11 bases. This CDR3 is 14 amino acids long. Germline loops: CDR1 MNHEY, CDR2 SVGAGI.

In this sample, this clonotype turned up many times. V and J are TRBV12-3 or TRBV12-4 and TRBJ1-5, with unresolved D. This CDR3 is built from 12 residues. V lost 6 bases, J lost 4 bases, and 7 bases lay in between. The CDR3 loop reads CASRDLNQPQHF. In nucleotides, the CDR3 is TGTGCCAGCAGGGACCTTAATCAGCCCCAGCATTTT.

The CDR3 DNA reads TGCGCCAGCAGTCTGGTGGGAGAGGAGCAGTACTTC. Protein: CASSLVGEEQYF. The genes are TRBV5-1 and TRBJ2-7, with a possible D match to TRBD2 (5 bases). Trimming removed 5 bases from V and 7 bases from J, with 13 bases in between. The V gene's germline CDR1 is SGHRS and CDR2 YFSETQ. The CDR3 totals 12 residues. Using reference TRBV5-1 and TRBJ2-7 for the parts outside the CDR3, the full variable domain is KAGVTQTPRYLIKTRGQQVTLSCSPISGHRSVSWYQQTPGQGLQFLFEYFSETQRNKGNFPGRFSGRQFSNSRSEMNVSTLELGDSALYLCASSLVGEEQYFGPGTRLTVT.

The table lists this clonotype with many counts. The V call is TRBV12-3 or TRBV12-4, the J call TRBJ2-3, with D perhaps matching TRBD2 (6 bases). This CDR3 has 11 amino acids. V lost 5 bases and J 10 bases, leaving 10 bases between the germline ends. CDR3 protein: CASSPRGSQYF. The CDR3 DNA sequence: TGTGCCAGCAGTCCCCGGGGGTCGCAGTATTTT.

There are many counts of this clonotype. The rearrangement joins TRBV7-2 to TRBJ1-5; the match to TRBD1 covers 7 bases. V was pared by 3 bases and J by 9 bases, with 5 bases of the junction left unmatched. Germline V CDR1 and CDR2: SGHTA, FQGNSA. The CDR3 runs 13 residues. The CDR3 coding sequence is TGTGCCAGCAGCTTCGACAGGGACGCGCCCCAGCATTTT. It is translated as CASSFDRDAPQHF. Variable domain in full (rest from reference TRBV7-2 and TRBJ1-5): GAGVSQSPSNKVTEKGKDVELRCDPISGHTALYWYRQSLGQGLEFLIYFQGNSAPDKSGLPSDRFSAERTGGSVSTLTIQRTQQEDSAVYLCASSFDRDAPQHFGDGTRLSIL.

This clonotype was counted only a few times. The V call is TRBV2, the J call TRBJ2-7, with 9 bases identical to TRBD1. V was pared by 4 bases and J by 5 bases, with 6 bases of the junction left unmatched. The CDR3 contains 14 residues. Germline V gives CDR1 SNHLY, CDR2 FYNNEI. The CDR3 reads CASSVGTGYNEQYF. Here the CDR3 DNA reads TGTGCCAGCAGTGTTGGGACAGGGTATAACGAGCAGTACTTC. Drawing the rest from reference TRBV2 and TRBJ2-7, the complete variable domain is EPEVTQTPSHQVTQMGQEVILRCVPISNHLYFYWYRQILGQKVEFLVSFYNNEISEKSEIFDDQFSVERPDGSNFTLKIRSTKLEDSAMYFCASSVGTGYNEQYFGPGTRLTVT.

This clonotype was detected only a few times. The chain couples TRBV20-1 to TRBJ2-3, with 10 bases lining up with TRBD2. Trimming removed 3 bases from V and 5 bases from J; junction bases left unmatched: 2. Germline-derived CDR1 and CDR2 are DFQATT and SNEGSKA (reference sequence). The CDR3 extends over 13 amino acids. The CDR3, as DNA: TGCAGTGCTAGCTTAGCGGGGGGAGATACGCAGTATTTT. This translates into CSASLAGGDTQYF.

The chain has TRBV20-1 and TRBJ2-7, with D perhaps TRBD1 or TRBD2 (5 bases each). Trimming pared 7 bases from V and 0 bases from J, leaving 16 bases between. The CDR3 is 14 amino acids. CDR1 is DFQATT and CDR2 is SNEGSKA in the germline V gene (reference sequence). The CDR3 nucleotides read TGCAGTGGGAAGCCCGGGACCTACTCCTACGAGCAGTACTTC. Amino acids: CSGKPGTYSYEQYF.